This TCR beta chain was recovered during a study of identical twins (TCRdb year 2016). Background on the whole study: TCR alpha and beta repertoires from monozygotic twins, unrelated adults of various ages and cord blood were deep-sequenced to test whether fetal clonotypes persist. To rule out contamination, replicate twin experiments were performed at different times with different library preparation protocols.

This clonotype is a singleton in its sample. The specificity of this receptor is unknown. Base qualities are missing; no much larger clone stands one base away. Overall study results and their limits: Abundant cord blood beta clonotypes had fewer insertions, young adult naive repertoires showed a similar but weaker trend, and memory repertoires showed no such trend. Because the same donors could not be followed over many years, the conclusions depended on cross-sectional statistical analysis. In beta out-of-frame sequences, excess twin sharing was weaker, because having fewer shared sequences lowered the signal-to-noise ratio. Zero-insertion analyses could be partly confounded by invariant T cells such as MAIT and iNKT, though diverse VJ usage argued against such confounding for most clonotypes. In monozygotic twins, recombination models systematically underestimated out-of-frame TCR alpha sharing, but the models matched the sharing seen between unrelated individuals. Out-of-frame TCR alpha sequences shared between twins showed an excess of low generation-probability sequences compared with coincidental sharing between unrelated individuals.

All donors were healthy Caucasians. Three pairs of female monozygotic twins, all aged roughly 18 to 29 years, made up the twin cohort. CD4+ and CD8+ T cell populations were isolated with positive isolation kits from Invitrogen. The receptor library was made with 5' RACE. TCRdb lists the instrument as Illumina HiSeq 2000. A universal primer binding site was added through template switching, and the final cDNA carried a unique molecular identifier so that TCR cDNA molecules could be counted accurately. Specific primers in the conserved constant-segment region were used to synthesize first-strand cDNA for the TCR alpha and beta chains. Each cDNA library was double barcoded, with a SMART-Mk sample barcode plus Illumina barcodes, to control for contamination. TruSeq adapter sequences, together with Illumina sample barcodes, were added in two successive PCR steps. TCR alpha and beta cDNA libraries were sequenced on the Illumina HiSeq platform with custom primers. Per the authors' processing: Raw reads were processed with MiGEC to extract unique molecular identifiers, and MiXCR was used to determine CDR3 positions. For each individual, recombination models were inferred using an EM algorithm with the repgenHMM and IGoR tools. The analysis of shared clonotypes was done with the tcR package in R, with sharing normalized by the product of cloneset sizes. To study raw recombination without the effects of thymic and clonal selection, out-of-frame nonproductive sequences were analyzed. The raw public data were reprocessed by TCRdb itself: fastp quality trimming at Q25, MiXCR clonotype calling, in-frame beta chains only. Rows matching on CDR3 protein sequence are summarized as one entry with the most common DNA and genes. These V and J calls are TCRdb output, not the study's own analysis. Within this sample are fewer than 500,000 distinct CDR3 sequences, with around 24% of them counted one time only. The ten biggest clones cover approximately 2.9% of the sample.

The CDR3 covers 17 residues, taking in both the cysteine and the phenylalanine. Only the CDR3 DNA is retained, 51 bases long and in frame from the first base. From a lookup of the germline V gene (reference sequence), CDR1 and CDR2 are LGHDT and YNNKEL. Here V drops 0 bases and J drops 0 bases, and the junction holds 6 bases not matched to any gene. The sample was also linked to a second study, of T cells expressing NK-cell markers. The second publication reports: Eight or nine donors provided sorted CD3+CD56+NKG2C+, CD3+CD56+NKG2C- and CD3+CD56-NKG2C+ T-cell subsets, whose TCR beta-chain repertoires were profiled. Among the eight sequenced donors, seven were HCMV-seropositive and one was HCMV-seronegative. In several experiments an anti-gammadeltaTCR antibody was added to restrict sorting to alphabetaTCR-expressing T cells. In six donors, the dominant CD3+CD56+NKG2C+ clonotypes ranked among the top 10 CD8+ clonotypes, making up roughly 1.0-7.0% of CD8+ T cells. Those dominant clonotypes were again the most abundant among CD3+CD56-NKG2C+ cells in a handful of donors, at 28.3-60.1%. Whether the expanded NKG2C-expressing T cell clones were specific for HCMV antigens was left unclear. The eight sequenced donors were randomly selected healthy volunteers, three men and five women. A commercial ELISA kit detecting HCMV-specific IgG in serum was used to determine HCMV serostatus. Reads were demultiplexed and grouped by UMI with MIGEC, and clonotypes were assembled and quantified with MiTCR. Only TCR cDNA sequences supported by at least two reads were kept to exclude erroneous sequences. The tcR package was used for downstream repertoire analysis, and clonotypes were matched across fractions by CDR3 nucleotide sequence plus V segment. Antigen specificity was annotated against VDJdb with VDJmatch, allowing one amino acid substitution in CDR3.

Sequencing was carried out using CD4+ T cells sorted from blood. The chain is assembled from TRBV3-1 and TRBJ2-3; TRBD2 lines up with 7 middle nucleotides. The sequence came from a woman younger than 30 in good health. The CDR3 is CASSQDTGRPSTDTQYF. Here is the DNA: TGTGCCAGCAGCCAAGATACCGGGAGGCCTAGCACAGATACGCAGTATTTT.